This TCR beta chain was identified during a study of technical replicates of blood from several donors. Germline CDR1 is ENHRY and CDR2 is SYGVKD. J lost 5 bases, V lost 7 bases, and 11 bases had no gene match. The CDR3 has 15 residues. Data came from immunoSEQ multiplex PCR; TCRdb stores just in-frame clones and leaves some out. The repertoire holds some 77,000 clones, with approximately 96% as singletons. The clonotype originates from a human donor in good health. The sequencing sample was made of T cells isolated from PBMCs. V usage is TRBV10-3 and J usage is TRBJ2-1; the match to TRBD1 covers 7 bases. The CDR3 protein is CAITSPGGPNNEQFF. The CDR3 DNA reads TGTGCCATCACCTCCCCAGGGGGACCTAACAATGAGCAGTTCTTC.